This TCR beta chain was sequenced in a study of PD-1 blockade in classical Hodgkin lymphoma. Germline CDR1 is MNHNY and CDR2 is SVGAGI (reference sequence). The CDR3 length is 14 residues. Trimming removed 0 bases from V and 1 base from J, with 6 bases in between. All patients relapsed after autologous stem cell transplantation, and brentuximab vedotin exposure varied. With magnetic negative selection, CD4+ T cells were purified from PBMCs that had been thawed. This table comes from immunoSEQ multiplex PCR, and its TCRdb copy is limited to in-frame clones, with some not included. The sample shows around 25,000 clones, less than 90% of them seen only once. This clone showed up just a few times. The sample has other DNA sequences that encode this CDR3 too.

The sample here was CD4+ T cells from blood, taken at baseline. This chain uses TRBV6-6 with TRBJ1-1, with unresolved D. The receptor comes from a human donor with classical Hodgkin lymphoma. This chain's CDR3 is CASSYSNRNTEAFF. DNA of the CDR3: TGTGCCAGCAGTTACTCGAATCGGAACACTGAAGCTTTCTTT.